Presented here are 18 T cell receptor beta chains from one specimen sequenced in a study of PD-1 blockade in classical Hodgkin lymphoma. Relapse after autologous stem cell transplantation occurred in every patient, and brentuximab vedotin exposure varied. TCRdb's table, derived via immunoSEQ multiplex PCR, lists solely in-frame clones and lacks some. In the table there are 35,000 to 45,000 clones, about 71% of which are singletons. The source material was peripheral blood mononuclear cells (PBMCs), sampled at baseline. These receptors were taken from a human donor with classical Hodgkin lymphoma.

This clone is labeled as medium-sized. The CDR3 loop is CASSRASGQLYEQYF. The CDR3 DNA sequence: TGTGCCAGCAGTAGAGCCTCGGGACAGTTATACGAGCAGTACTTC. The chain uses TRBV27 and TRBJ2-7; 7 bases map to TRBD1. The length of the CDR3 is 15 residues. Trimming at V came to 5 bases and at J to 4 bases, leaving 11 bases not matched to a gene. CDR1 is MNHEY and CDR2 is SMNVEV in the germline V gene (reference sequence).

V gene TRBV10-3 combines with J gene TRBJ2-7; 7 nucleotides line up with TRBD2. This CDR3 comprises 15 residues. Germline V gene lookup returns CDR1 ENHRY and CDR2 SYGVKD. V shed 6 bases and J 4 bases; nucleotides not matched to a gene: 12. The CDR3 protein is CAIRTGAGSAYEQYF. In DNA form, the CDR3 reads TGTGCCATCAGAACCGGAGCGGGGTCGGCGTACGAGCAGTACTTC.

CDR3 DNA: TGTGCCAGCAGCATCGACAGGGTAAACACTGAAGCTTTCTTT. It yields the protein CASSIDRVNTEAFF. The rearrangement joins TRBV5-5 to TRBJ1-1; 7 bases line up with TRBD1. There are 14 residues in the CDR3. With 4 bases clipped from V and 2 bases from J, the junction kept 5 bases outside the gene matches. Looked up from germline, CDR1 is SGHKS and CDR2 is YYEKEE (reference sequence).

The chain recombines TRBV5-1 with TRBJ2-7; 8 nucleotides agree with TRBD1. The CDR3 loop spans 16 amino acids. Germline trimming cut 4 bases from V and 5 bases from J; bases unmatched to any gene: 14. Germline CDR1 SGHRS, CDR2 YFSETQ. CDR3 nucleotides: TGCGCCAGCAGCCCGACGGGCGGGTTACAGGGGGACGAGCAGTACTTC. Translated, it gives CASSPTGGLQGDEQYF.

The DNA of the CDR3 is TGTGCCACCCGGGGGGACAATCAGCCCCAGCATTTT. This codes for CATRGDNQPQHF. V and J are TRBV15 and TRBJ1-5, with D perhaps TRBD1 (5 bases). The CDR3 extends over 12 amino acids. V lost 8 bases to trimming and J lost 3 bases, with 8 bases between them. Germline V gene lookup returns CDR1 LNHNV and CDR2 YYDKDF (reference sequence).

This clone occurred a few times. This chain joins TRBV6-5 and TRBJ2-1; weak D call: TRBD1 (6 bases). The CDR3 covers 15 residues. V was trimmed by 6 bases and J by 1 base, leaving 13 bases between them. CDR1 and CDR2 (germline): MNHEY, SVGAGI. The CDR3 sequence: CASRLQGESYNEQFF. The CDR3 DNA is TGTGCCAGCAGATTACAGGGAGAGTCCTACAATGAGCAGTTCTTC.

This clone rates as medium-sized. The chain couples TRBV6-5 to TRBJ2-7; D is undetermined. This CDR3 is built from 14 residues. V was pared by 5 bases and J by 2 bases, with 13 bases between. Per germline, CDR1 MNHEY and CDR2 SVGAGI. In DNA form, the CDR3 reads TGTGCCAGCAGTGGAGACCAGTGGGCCTACGAGCAGTACTTC. This encodes CASSGDQWAYEQYF.

This clone has only one observation. V and J are TRBV4-2 and TRBJ2-7; no reliable D call. The V gene lost 0 bases and the J gene lost 2 bases, with 11 bases spanning the gap. Germline loops: CDR1 LGHNA, CDR2 YNFKEQ. The CDR3 has 15 residues. The CDR3 DNA sequence: TGTGCCAGCAGCCAAGAGCGGCGATCCACCTACGAGCAGTACTTC. Encoded protein: CASSQERRSTYEQYF.

The genes are TRBV7-3 and TRBJ2-6; D is ambiguous. There are 15 residues in the CDR3. The germline CDR1 and CDR2 sequences are SGHTA and FQGTGA. Trimming removed 3 bases at V and 4 bases at J, with 10 bases between. CDR3 bases: TGTGCCAGCAGCTTCAGCACTCCCGGGGCCAACGTCCTGACTTTC. Encoded protein: CASSFSTPGANVLTF.

As for this clone: Other DNA sequences from this sample encode an identical CDR3 as well. The V and J genes are TRBV19 and TRBJ1-3; possible D gene TRBD1, 6 bases. The ends were cut back, 1 base at V and 2 bases at J, with 9 bases in the middle. Germline-derived CDR1 and CDR2 are LNHDA and SQIVND (reference sequence). The CDR3 sequence is 15 residues long. In DNA, the CDR3 is TGTGCCAGTAGTATAGGTGGGACAACTGGAAACACCATATATTTT. As protein: CASSIGGTTGNTIYF.

V usage is TRBV7-7 and J usage is TRBJ2-2; 9 bases match TRBD2. The germline gives CDR1 SSHAT, CDR2 FNYEAQ (reference sequence). The CDR3 consists of 14 residues. CDR3 in amino acids: CASGASGTTGELFF. As DNA, the CDR3 is TGTGCTAGTGGGGCTAGCGGGACGACCGGGGAGCTGTTTTTT.

This chain links TRBV6-1 with TRBJ2-2; TRBD2 matches at 10 bases. From germline, CDR1 is MNHNS and CDR2 SASEGT. The CDR3 length is 19 residues. V was pared by 2 bases and J by 5 bases, with 14 bases of the junction left unmatched. The CDR3 bases are TGTGCCAGCAGTGAAAGGTCAGGACTAGCGGCGGGGAGGACCGGGGAGCTGTTTTTT. This sequence encodes CASSERSGLAAGRTGELFF.

This clone was seen only a few times. The chain joins TRBV21-1 to TRBJ1-2; the table's TRBD1 call for D was not verified on the DNA. TRBV21-1 is termed a pseudogene. The CDR3 runs to 18 residues. The CDR3 loop reads CASSKGKKDHRGLNGYTF. For the CDR3, the DNA is TGTGCCAGCAGCAAAGGGAAAAAGGACCACAGGGGGCTAAATGGCTACACCTTC.

The genes are TRBV25-1 and TRBJ1-2; D uncertain. V was shortened by 1 base and J by 8 bases, with 17 bases between the two germline ends. This CDR3 has 15 residues. Germline loops: CDR1 MGHDK, CDR2 SYGVNS. The DNA of the CDR3 is TGTGCCAGCAGTGAATCACCCGACGGGTATTACGGCTACACCTTC. Protein: CASSESPDGYYGYTF.

In its sample, this clone was seen a few times. The chain carries TRBV23-1 and TRBJ1-1; D is unresolved. TRBV23-1 is an ORF for which the function is uncertain. The V end lost 2 bases, the J end lost 11 bases, and 18 bases lay between the germline ends. The CDR3 sequence is 14 residues long. CDR3 nucleotide sequence: TGCGCCAGCAGTCAAACCCGTCTCCGGGGTAGGGCTTTCTTT. Translation gives CASSQTRLRGRAFF.

The V call is TRBV7-2, the J call TRBJ2-7; the match to TRBD1 covers 7 bases. Germline CDR1 reads SGHTA; CDR2 reads FQGNSA. CDR3 length: 15 amino acids. Trimming removed 4 bases from V and 6 bases from J; junction bases left unmatched: 12. The CDR3 here is CASSYAGQVTGEQYF. In DNA form, the CDR3 reads TGTGCCAGCAGCTACGCCGGACAGGTCACCGGCGAGCAGTACTTC.

In its sample, this clone was seen a few times. This chain joins TRBV6-1 and TRBJ2-2; 9 positions agree with TRBD2. Per germline, CDR1 MNHNS and CDR2 SASEGT. The CDR3 totals 18 residues. The V gene end was trimmed by 1 base and the J gene end by 9 bases; junction bases not matched to a gene: 15. The CDR3 DNA sequence: TGTGCCAGCAGTGAAGAATACCCCCTAGCGGGGATAAGTTGGGAGCTGTTTTTT. This translates into CASSEEYPLAGISWELFF.

The CDR3 sequence: CASSSTRGGYRDTEAFF. The CDR3 region has the DNA TGTGCCAGCAGCTCCACTCGCGGTGGCTATCGGGACACTGAAGCTTTCTTT. The rearrangement joins TRBV7-9 to TRBJ1-1; D is unclear. Germline V gene data show CDR1 as SEHNR and CDR2 as FQNEAQ (reference sequence). Trimming shortened V by 4 bases and J by 3 bases, and 21 bases separated the two germline ends. The CDR3 is 17 residues long.